This is a list of T cell receptor beta chains from one sample in a study of blood T cells in healthy people across ages. TCRdb independently ran MiXCR on the 5' RACE reads; one entry per CDR3 protein. The profile shows roughly 930,000 distinct CDR3 sequences, about 48% of them singletons. Source material: blood. The receptors come from a man aged 30-40 years in good health. Both conserved end residues are trimmed from each CDR3. Size is stated for part of the rows, as once, few or many counts, or as a class when the clone is expanded.

len: 9; v_gene: TRBV5-8; abundance: many; j_gene: TRBJ2-1; CDR3aa: ASRRNNEQF
len: 15; v_gene: TRBV7-2; abundance: once; j_gene: TRBJ2-1; CDR3aa: ASSLEARLGNYKEQF
len: 12; v_gene: TRBV28; abundance: .; j_gene: TRBJ1-1; CDR3aa: ASSLEYGNTEAF
len: 14; v_gene: TRBV27; abundance: .; j_gene: TRBJ2-3; CDR3aa: ASSLAVATSTDTQY
len: 12; v_gene: TRBV20-1; abundance: .; j_gene: TRBJ2-7; CDR3aa: SAPPPRSSYEQY
len: 15; v_gene: TRBV3-1; abundance: .; j_gene: TRBJ2-3; CDR3aa: ASSALGGRLGTDTQY
len: 13; v_gene: TRBV12-3/TRBV12-4; abundance: few; j_gene: TRBJ1-4; CDR3aa: ASSRTNRGSEKLF
len: 13; v_gene: TRBV28; abundance: .; j_gene: .; CDR3aa: ASGFQNRGTYEQY
len: 11; v_gene: TRBV7-9; abundance: .; j_gene: .; CDR3aa: ASRERGGSEQY
len: 10; v_gene: TRBV6-6; abundance: .; j_gene: TRBJ2-1; CDR3aa: ASSVGYNEQF
len: 14; v_gene: TRBV25-1; abundance: .; j_gene: TRBJ2-3; CDR3aa: ASSEFGTRNTDTQY
len: 14; v_gene: TRBV28; abundance: .; j_gene: TRBJ2-4; CDR3aa: ASSLMSGQAKNIQY
len: 13; v_gene: TRBV3-1; abundance: few; j_gene: TRBJ1-1; CDR3aa: ASSPAAVRGTEAF
len: 13; v_gene: TRBV7-2; abundance: few; j_gene: TRBJ2-1; CDR3aa: ASSFGQGADNEQF
len: 13; v_gene: TRBV6-5; abundance: few; j_gene: TRBJ2-1; CDR3aa: ASSYYGALYNEQF
len: 12; v_gene: TRBV5-1; abundance: .; j_gene: TRBJ2-5; CDR3aa: ASSQPDSQETQY
len: 13; v_gene: TRBV12-3/TRBV12-4; abundance: .; j_gene: TRBJ2-3; CDR3aa: ASSSGRAGQDTQY
len: 12; v_gene: TRBV6-2/TRBV6-3; abundance: few; j_gene: TRBJ2-5; CDR3aa: ASRSKRTQETQY
len: 14; v_gene: TRBV7-2; abundance: few; j_gene: TRBJ1-5; CDR3aa: ASSDTRRSNRLTQH
len: 11; v_gene: TRBV29-1; abundance: few; j_gene: TRBJ1-2; CDR3aa: SVEDELGDGYT
len: 12; v_gene: TRBV27; abundance: .; j_gene: TRBJ2-3; CDR3aa: AEKAGGARDTQY
len: 13; v_gene: TRBV3-1; abundance: few; j_gene: TRBJ2-1; CDR3aa: ASSLGLAGVEEQF
len: 11; v_gene: TRBV10-3; abundance: .; j_gene: TRBJ1-1; CDR3aa: AIKPGGNTEAF
len: 13; v_gene: TRBV9; abundance: .; j_gene: TRBJ1-2; CDR3aa: ASSLIPGQGAGYT
len: 13; v_gene: TRBV5-1; abundance: .; j_gene: TRBJ2-3; CDR3aa: ASYRGTSDTDTQY
len: 12; v_gene: TRBV5-6; abundance: few; j_gene: TRBJ2-5; CDR3aa: ASSLLPAQETQY